This T cell receptor (beta chain) was sequenced in a study of control samples from healthy donors and cancer patients. This clone was picked up a small number of times. Some clones are missing from TCRdb's copy, which holds only in-frame ones; the method was immunoSEQ multiplex PCR. The table lists 80,000 to 100,000 clones, 70% to 90% of them singletons, with 13% to 15% in the top ten. V was clipped by 6 bases and J by 5 bases; unmatched bases: 12. CDR3 length: 16 amino acids. Per germline, CDR1 MNHEY and CDR2 SMNVEV (reference sequence). The sequencing input was blood. The chain joins TRBV27 to TRBJ2-3, with 9 bases that match TRBD2. The sequence derives from a man younger than 45 in good health. The CDR3 spells CASRAWAGGFQDTQYF. The DNA of the CDR3 is TGTGCCAGCAGAGCCTGGGCGGGAGGGTTCCAAGATACGCAGTATTTT.